The 6 T cell receptor beta chains presented below share a single source sample, sequenced in a study of shared clonotypes between healthy human individuals (dated by TCRdb to 2020 to 2021). The method behind the library was the immunoSEQ multiplex PCR assay. TCRdb took over this immuneACCESS table, retaining in-frame rearrangements with V and J assigned. Such tables are incomplete; in checked studies, under half of the missing clones stem from an unresolved V gene, and the remainder is unexplained. In all, the sample holds around 2,000,000 clones, and about 95% of those were seen once. The biggest ten clones account for roughly 1% of the sample. CD8 naive samples were CD45RO-negative cells positively selected for CCR7, giving a CD45RA+CCR7+ population that excluded TemRA cells. Sequencing was performed on naive CD8+ T cells sorted from blood. This specimen's cell subset or site label, per the study, means: CD45RA+CCR7+. These receptors originate from a man aged 18 to 35 in good health.

The CDR3 region is CAWIGTDGDYTF. In DNA, the CDR3 is TGTGCCTGGATCGGGACAGACGGGGACTACACCTTC. The chain is built from TRBV30 and TRBJ1-2, with 7 bases aligning to TRBD1. The length of the CDR3 is 12 residues. With V trimmed by 4 bases and J by 10 bases, 9 bases remained unmatched. Germline V CDR1 and CDR2: GTSNPN, SVGIG (reference sequence).

The chain uses TRBV5-6 and TRBJ2-1; TRBD2 agrees at 10 bases. Germline loops: CDR1 SGHDT, CDR2 YYEEEE. Losses at the gene ends were 3 bases for V and 7 bases for J; bases not matched to a gene: 7. The CDR3 runs to 15 residues. The CDR3 region is CASSYGTSALNEQFF. CDR3 nucleotide sequence: TGTGCCAGCAGCTACGGGACTAGCGCGCTGAATGAGCAGTTCTTC. The full variable domain, rest sourced from reference TRBV5-6 and TRBJ2-1, is DAGVTQSPTHLIKTRGQQVTLRCSPKSGHDTVSWYQQALGQGPQFIFQYYEEEERQRGNFPDRFSGHQFPNYSSELNVNALLLGDSALYLCASSYGTSALNEQFFGPGTRLTVL.

The V gene is TRBV27, the J gene TRBJ2-3; D is unresolved. CDR1 and CDR2 from the germline V gene are MNHEY and SMNVEV (reference sequence). The CDR3 consists of 15 residues. Trimming left V 5 bases short and J 4 bases short, with 16 bases between. The CDR3 DNA sequence: TGTGCCAGCAGTCCCGGATGGGGTGGTGCAGATACGCAGTATTTT. Its protein is CASSPGWGGADTQYF.

The chain carries TRBV25-1 and TRBJ1-4, with 8 positions matching TRBD1. The CDR3 is made up of 15 amino acids. Germline V lookup: CDR1 MGHDK, CDR2 SYGVNS. V shed 4 bases, J shed 7 bases, and the junction held 8 bases outside the gene matches. CDR3 coding DNA: TGTGCCAGCAGTGCCAGGGGGCTGCTGGGTGAAAAACTGTTTTTT. Translation gives CASSARGLLGEKLFF.

A remark on this clone: Other DNA variants within this sample encode the same CDR3. The J gene is TRBJ1-6, the V gene TRBV6-5; TRBD1 aligns across 11 bases. J lost 14 bases, V lost 4 bases, and 7 bases had no gene match. Germline loops: CDR1 MNHEY, CDR2 SVGAGI. The CDR3 spans 14 residues. The CDR3, as DNA: TGTGCCAGCAGTTCGGACAGGGGGCGAAACTCCCTCCACTTT. Its translation: CASSSDRGRNSLHF.

The chain uses TRBV7-8 and TRBJ2-7; TRBD1 or TRBD2 may be the D gene (5 bases each). The CDR3 spans 13 residues. The V gene lost 6 bases and the J gene lost 2 bases, with 11 bases spanning the gap. CDR1 is SGHVS and CDR2 is FQNEAQ in the germline V gene. The CDR3 here is CASSYGGTYEQYF. DNA for the CDR3: TGTGCCAGCAGTTATGGGGGAACCTACGAGCAGTACTTC.